This T cell receptor (beta chain) emerged from a study of T cells in Graves' hyperthyroidism and ophthalmopathy. This clonotype has ten or more counts. RNA transcripts served as the template for amplifying TCR beta CDR3 regions. A first-round RT-PCR of the TCR CDR3 used the HTBI primer set. TCRdb re-derived calls from the multiplex PCR reads in MiXCR, one entry per CDR3 protein. The sample holds around 430,000 distinct CDR3 sequences, under 15% seen once. The authors deemed Graves' hyperthyroidism stable absent ophthalmopathy progression within 18 months. Exclusion criteria comprised uncontrolled infection, other autoimmune disease, pregnancy or lactation. The germline V and J ends were trimmed by 5 bases and 6 bases, with 11 bases remaining between them. This CDR3 has 13 amino acids.

Input material: blood. The chain combines TRBV12-3 or TRBV12-4 with TRBJ2-1; the D is unclear. The receptor was derived from a woman aged 25 to 45 with Graves' hyperthyroidism. CDR3 loop: CASSLLGVNEQFF. As DNA, the CDR3 is TGTGCCAGCAGTCTCCTCGGCGTCAATGAGCAGTTCTTC.